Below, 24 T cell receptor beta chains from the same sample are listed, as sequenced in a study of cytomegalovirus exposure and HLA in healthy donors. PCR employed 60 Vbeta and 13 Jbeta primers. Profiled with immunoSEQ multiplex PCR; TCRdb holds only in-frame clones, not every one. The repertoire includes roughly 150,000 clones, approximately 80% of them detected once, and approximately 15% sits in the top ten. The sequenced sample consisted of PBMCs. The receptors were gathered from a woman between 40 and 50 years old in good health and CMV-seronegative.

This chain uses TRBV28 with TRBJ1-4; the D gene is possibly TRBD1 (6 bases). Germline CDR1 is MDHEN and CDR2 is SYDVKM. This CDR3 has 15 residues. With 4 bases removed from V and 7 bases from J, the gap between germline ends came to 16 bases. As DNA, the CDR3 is TGTGCCAGCAGTTCCTCTGGGGGCAGGAGTGAAAAACTGTTTTTT. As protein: CASSSSGGRSEKLFF.

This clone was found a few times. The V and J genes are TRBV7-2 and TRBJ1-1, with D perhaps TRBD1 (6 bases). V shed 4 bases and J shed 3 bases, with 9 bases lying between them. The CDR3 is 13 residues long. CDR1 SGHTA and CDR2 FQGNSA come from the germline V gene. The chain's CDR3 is CASSSDRYTEAFF. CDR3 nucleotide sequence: TGTGCCAGCAGCTCAGACAGGTACACTGAAGCTTTCTTT.

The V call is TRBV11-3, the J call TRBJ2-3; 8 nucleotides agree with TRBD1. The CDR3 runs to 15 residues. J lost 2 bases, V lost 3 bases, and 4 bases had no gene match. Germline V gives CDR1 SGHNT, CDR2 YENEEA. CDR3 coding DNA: TGTGCCAGCAGCTTGGGGACAGGCTACACAGATACGCAGTATTTT. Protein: CASSLGTGYTDTQYF.

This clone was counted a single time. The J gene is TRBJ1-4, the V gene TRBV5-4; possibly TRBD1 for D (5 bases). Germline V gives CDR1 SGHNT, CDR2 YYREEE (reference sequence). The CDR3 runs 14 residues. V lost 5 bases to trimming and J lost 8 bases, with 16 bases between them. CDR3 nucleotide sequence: TGTGCCAGCAGACCCTGGGGGGTTGGGGAAAAACTGTTTTTT. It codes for CASRPWGVGEKLFF.

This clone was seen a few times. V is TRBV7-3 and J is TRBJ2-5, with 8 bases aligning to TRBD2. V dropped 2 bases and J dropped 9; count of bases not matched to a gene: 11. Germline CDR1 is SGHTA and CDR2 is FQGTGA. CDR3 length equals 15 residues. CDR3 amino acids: CASSLGLAKREAQYF. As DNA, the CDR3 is TGTGCCAGCAGCTTAGGACTAGCCAAACGCGAGGCCCAGTACTTC.

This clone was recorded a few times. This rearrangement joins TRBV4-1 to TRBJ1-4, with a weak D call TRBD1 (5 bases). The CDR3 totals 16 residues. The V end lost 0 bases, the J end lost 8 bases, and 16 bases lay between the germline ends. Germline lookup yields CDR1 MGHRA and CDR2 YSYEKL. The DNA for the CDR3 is TGCGCCAGCAGCCAAGAAAGGGGTCAGGGTAGAGAAAAACTGTTTTTT. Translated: CASSQERGQGREKLFF.

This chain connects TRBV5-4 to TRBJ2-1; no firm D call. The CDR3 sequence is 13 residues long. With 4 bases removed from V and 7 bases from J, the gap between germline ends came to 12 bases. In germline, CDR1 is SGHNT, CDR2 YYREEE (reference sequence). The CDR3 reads CASSERVRNEQFF. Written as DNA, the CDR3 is TGTGCCAGCAGCGAACGAGTGAGGAATGAGCAGTTCTTC. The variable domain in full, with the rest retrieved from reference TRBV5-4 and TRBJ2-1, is ETGVTQSPTHLIKTRGQQVTLRCSSQSGHNTVSWYQQALGQGPQFIFQYYREEENGRGNFPPRFSGLQFPNYSSELNVNALELDDSALYLCASSERVRNEQFFGPGTRLTVL.

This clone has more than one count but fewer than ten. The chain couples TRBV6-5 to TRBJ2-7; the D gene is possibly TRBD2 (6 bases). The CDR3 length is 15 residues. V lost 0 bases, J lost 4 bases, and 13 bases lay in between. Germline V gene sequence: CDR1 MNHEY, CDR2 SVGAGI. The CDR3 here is CASSYSVGSKYEQYF. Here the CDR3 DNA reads TGTGCCAGCAGTTACTCGGTCGGGAGTAAGTACGAGCAGTACTTC.

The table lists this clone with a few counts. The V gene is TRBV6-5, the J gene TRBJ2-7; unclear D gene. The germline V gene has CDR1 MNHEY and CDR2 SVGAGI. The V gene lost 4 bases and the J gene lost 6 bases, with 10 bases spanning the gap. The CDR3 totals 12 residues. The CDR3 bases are TGTGCCAGCAGTTGGGCCCGATGCGAGCAGTACTTC. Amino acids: CASSWARCEQYF.

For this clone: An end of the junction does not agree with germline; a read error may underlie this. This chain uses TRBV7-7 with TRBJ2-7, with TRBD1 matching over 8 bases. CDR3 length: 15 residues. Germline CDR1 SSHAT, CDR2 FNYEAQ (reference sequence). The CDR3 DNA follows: TGTGCTAGCAGCTTAGGGGCAGGGGGCGAAGGGGAGCAGTACTTC. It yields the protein CASSLGAGGEGEQYF.

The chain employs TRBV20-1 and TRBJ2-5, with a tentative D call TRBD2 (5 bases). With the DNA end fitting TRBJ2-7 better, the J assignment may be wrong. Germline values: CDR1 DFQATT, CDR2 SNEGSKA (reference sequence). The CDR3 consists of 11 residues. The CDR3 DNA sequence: TGCAGTGTCTTCGACTATTACGAGCAGTACTTC. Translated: CSVFDYYEQYF.

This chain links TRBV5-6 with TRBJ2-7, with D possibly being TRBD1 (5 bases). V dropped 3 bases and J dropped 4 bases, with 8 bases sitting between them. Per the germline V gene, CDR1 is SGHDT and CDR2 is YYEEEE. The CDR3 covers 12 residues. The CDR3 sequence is CASSYQGYEQYF. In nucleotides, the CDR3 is TGTGCCAGCAGCTACCAGGGTTACGAGCAGTACTTC.

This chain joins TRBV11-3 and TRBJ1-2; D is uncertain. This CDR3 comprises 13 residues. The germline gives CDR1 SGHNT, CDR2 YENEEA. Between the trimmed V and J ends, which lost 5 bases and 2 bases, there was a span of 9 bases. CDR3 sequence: CASSPDNNYGYTF. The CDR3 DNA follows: TGTGCCAGCAGCCCCGACAACAACTATGGCTACACCTTC.

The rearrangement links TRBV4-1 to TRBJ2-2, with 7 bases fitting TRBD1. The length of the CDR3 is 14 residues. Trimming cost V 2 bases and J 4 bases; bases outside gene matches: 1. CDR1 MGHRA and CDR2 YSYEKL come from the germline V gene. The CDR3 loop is CASSQRGLTGELFF. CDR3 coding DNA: TGCGCCAGCAGCCAAAGGGGGCTCACCGGGGAGCTGTTTTTT.

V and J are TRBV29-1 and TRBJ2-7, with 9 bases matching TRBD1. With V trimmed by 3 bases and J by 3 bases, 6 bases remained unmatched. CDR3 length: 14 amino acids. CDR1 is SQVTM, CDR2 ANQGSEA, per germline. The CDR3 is CSVDSTGQGYEQYF. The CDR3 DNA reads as TGCAGCGTTGATTCGACGGGACAGGGCTACGAGCAGTACTTC.

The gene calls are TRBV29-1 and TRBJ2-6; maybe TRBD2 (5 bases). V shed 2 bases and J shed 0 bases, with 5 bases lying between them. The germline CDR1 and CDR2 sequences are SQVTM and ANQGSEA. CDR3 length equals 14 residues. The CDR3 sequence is CSVERDSGANVLTF. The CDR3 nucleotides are TGCAGCGTTGAACGGGACTCTGGGGCCAACGTCCTGACTTTC.

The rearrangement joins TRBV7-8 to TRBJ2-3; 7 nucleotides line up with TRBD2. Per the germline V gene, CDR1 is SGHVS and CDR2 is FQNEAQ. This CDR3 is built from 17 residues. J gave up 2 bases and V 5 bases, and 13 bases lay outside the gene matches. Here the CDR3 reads CASSESRAGPYTDTQYF. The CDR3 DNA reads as TGTGCCAGCAGCGAAAGCCGAGCGGGGCCCTACACAGATACGCAGTATTTT.

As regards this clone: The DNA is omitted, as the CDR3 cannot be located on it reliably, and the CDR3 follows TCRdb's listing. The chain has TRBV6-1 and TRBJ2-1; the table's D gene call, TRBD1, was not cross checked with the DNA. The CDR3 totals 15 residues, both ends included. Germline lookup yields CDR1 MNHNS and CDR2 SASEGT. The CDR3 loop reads CASSSSAGGVNEQFF.

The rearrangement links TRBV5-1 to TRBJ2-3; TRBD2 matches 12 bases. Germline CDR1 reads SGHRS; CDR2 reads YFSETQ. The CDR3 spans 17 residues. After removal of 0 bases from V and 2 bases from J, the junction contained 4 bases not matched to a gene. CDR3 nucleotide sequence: TGCGCCAGCAGCTTGGAACTAGCGGGGGGCCTCACAGATACGCAGTATTTT. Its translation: CASSLELAGGLTDTQYF.

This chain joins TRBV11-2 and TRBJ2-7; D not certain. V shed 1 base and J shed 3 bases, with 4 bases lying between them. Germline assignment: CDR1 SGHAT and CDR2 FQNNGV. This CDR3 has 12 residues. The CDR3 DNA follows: TGTGCCAGCAGCTTAGCATTCTACGAGCAGTACTTC. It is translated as CASSLAFYEQYF.

The CDR3 sequence: CASSRDLGREQFF. Here the CDR3 DNA reads TGTGCCAGCAGCCGGGATCTCGGGAGGGAGCAGTTCTTC. This chain joins TRBV7-8 and TRBJ2-1; 7 nucleotides line up with TRBD2. The trim removed 5 bases at V and 10 bases at J, leaving 8 bases unmatched. This CDR3 spans 13 amino acids. From germline, CDR1 is SGHVS and CDR2 FQNEAQ.

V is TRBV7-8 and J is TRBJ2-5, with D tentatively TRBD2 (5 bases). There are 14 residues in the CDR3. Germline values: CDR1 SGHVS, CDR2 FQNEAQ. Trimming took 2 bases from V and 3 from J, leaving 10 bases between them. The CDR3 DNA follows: TGTGCCAGCAGCTTAATCGGGATCAAAGAGACCCAGTACTTC. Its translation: CASSLIGIKETQYF.

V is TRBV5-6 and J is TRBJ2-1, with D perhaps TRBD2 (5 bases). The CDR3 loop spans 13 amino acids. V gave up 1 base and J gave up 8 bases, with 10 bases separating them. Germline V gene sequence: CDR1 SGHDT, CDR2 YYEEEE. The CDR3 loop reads CASSLRGSHEQFF. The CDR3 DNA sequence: TGTGCCAGCAGCTTGCGGGGATCCCATGAGCAGTTCTTC.

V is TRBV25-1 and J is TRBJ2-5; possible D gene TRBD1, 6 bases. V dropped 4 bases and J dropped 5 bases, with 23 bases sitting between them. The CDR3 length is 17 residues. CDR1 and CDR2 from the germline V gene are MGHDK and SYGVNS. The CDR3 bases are TGTGCCAGCAGTGCCCAGGGGTCTAGGATTTTCGGGGAGACCCAGTACTTC. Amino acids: CASSAQGSRIFGETQYF.